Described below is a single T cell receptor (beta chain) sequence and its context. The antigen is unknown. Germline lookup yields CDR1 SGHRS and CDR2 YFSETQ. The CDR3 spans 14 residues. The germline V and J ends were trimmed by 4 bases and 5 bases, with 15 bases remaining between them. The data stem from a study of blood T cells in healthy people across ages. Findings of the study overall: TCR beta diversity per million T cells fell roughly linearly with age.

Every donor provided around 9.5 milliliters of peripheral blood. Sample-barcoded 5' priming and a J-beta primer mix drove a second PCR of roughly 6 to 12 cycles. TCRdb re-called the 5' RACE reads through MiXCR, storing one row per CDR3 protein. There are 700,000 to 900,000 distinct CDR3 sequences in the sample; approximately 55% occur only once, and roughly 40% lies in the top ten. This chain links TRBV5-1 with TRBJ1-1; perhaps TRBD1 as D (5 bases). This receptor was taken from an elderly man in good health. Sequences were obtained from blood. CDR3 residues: CASSGGGRLTEAFF. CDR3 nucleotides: TGCGCCAGCAGCGGGGGAGGGAGACTTACTGAAGCTTTCTTT.